This TCR beta chain was documented in a study of cytomegalovirus exposure and HLA in healthy donors. Primers included in the PCR were 60 Vbeta and 13 Jbeta primers. Only in-frame clones appear in the TCRdb table, and some are missing; sequencing was by immunoSEQ multiplex PCR. Seen here are roughly 190,000 clones, around 83% observed once, and the top ten hold 1.7%. This clonotype originated in a woman aged 18-29 years in good health and CMV-seronegative. Material: PBMCs.

CDR3: CASSSASSGRTDTQYF. In nucleotides, the CDR3 is TGTGCCAGCAGCTCCGCTTCTAGCGGGAGAACAGATACGCAGTATTTT. V usage is TRBV5-4 and J usage is TRBJ2-3; TRBD2 agrees at 10 bases. V was pared by 3 bases and J by 3 bases, with 7 bases of the junction left unmatched. The CDR3 extends over 16 amino acids. CDR1 is SGHNT and CDR2 is YYREEE in the germline V gene (reference sequence).